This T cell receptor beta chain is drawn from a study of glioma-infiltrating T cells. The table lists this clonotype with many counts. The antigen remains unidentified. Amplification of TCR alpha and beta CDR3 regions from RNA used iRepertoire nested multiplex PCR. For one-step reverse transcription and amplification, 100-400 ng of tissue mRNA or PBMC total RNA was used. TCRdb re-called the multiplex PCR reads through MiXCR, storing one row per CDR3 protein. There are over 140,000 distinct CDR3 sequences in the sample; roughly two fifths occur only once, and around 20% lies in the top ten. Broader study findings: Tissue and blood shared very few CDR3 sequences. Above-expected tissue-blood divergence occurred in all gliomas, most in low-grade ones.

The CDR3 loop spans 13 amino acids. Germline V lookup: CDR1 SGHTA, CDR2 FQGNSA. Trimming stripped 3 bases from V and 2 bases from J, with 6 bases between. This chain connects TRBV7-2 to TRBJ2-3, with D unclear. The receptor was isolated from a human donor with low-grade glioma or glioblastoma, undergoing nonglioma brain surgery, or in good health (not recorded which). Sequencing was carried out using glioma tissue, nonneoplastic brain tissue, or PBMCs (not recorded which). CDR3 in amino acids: CASSFGNTDTQYF. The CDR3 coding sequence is TGTGCCAGCAGCTTTGGCAACACAGATACGCAGTATTTT.